The 28 T cell receptor beta chains presented below share a single source sample, sequenced in a study of CD8 T cells in ankylosing spondylitis. TCRdb used MiXCR to reprocess the 5' RACE reads, holding one entry per CDR3 protein. The sample consists of around 90,000 distinct CDR3 sequences, around 27% of them appearing once. The source material was blood, either unsorted or a sorted T cell fraction (not recorded which). The receptors derive from a male donor with ankylosing spondylitis or in good health (not recorded which).

This clonotype occurred a few times. The chain uses TRBV5-1 and TRBJ2-5; tentatively, D is TRBD1 (6 bases). Germline CDR1 SGHRS, CDR2 YFSETQ. With 2 bases removed from V and 1 base from J, the gap between germline ends came to 12 bases. This CDR3 spans 15 amino acids. The CDR3 bases are TGCGCCAGCAGCTTTACAGACAGGATCCAAGAGACCCAGTACTTC. Amino acid sequence: CASSFTDRIQETQYF.

The chain has TRBV3-1 and TRBJ2-2; D ambiguous. V lost 3 bases and J lost 6, with 2 bases in between. Germline V gene sequence: CDR1 LGHDT, CDR2 YNNKEL (reference sequence). CDR3 length equals 11 residues. CDR3 DNA sequence: TGTGCCAGCAGCCACGCCGGGGAGCTGTTTTTT. Translated: CASSHAGELFF.

This clonotype has only a few counts. The rearrangement joins TRBV7-9 to TRBJ2-3; no reliable D call. This CDR3 spans 15 amino acids. The V end lost 7 bases, the J end lost 1 base, and 15 bases lay between the germline ends. Germline V gives CDR1 SEHNR, CDR2 FQNEAQ (reference sequence). Here the CDR3 DNA reads TGTGCCAGCACCCTTGATTGGGTCGGCACAGATACGCAGTATTTT. Protein: CASTLDWVGTDTQYF. Supplemented by reference TRBV7-9 and TRBJ2-3, the full variable domain reads DTGVSQNPRHKITKRGQNVTFRCDPISEHNRLYWYRQTLGQGPEFLTYFQNEAQLEKSRLLSDRFSAERPKGSFSTLEIQRTEQGDSAMYLCASTLDWVGTDTQYFGPGTRLTVL.

This clonotype showed up just a few times. The V gene is TRBV20-1, the J gene TRBJ2-5, with a possible D match to TRBD1 (8 bases). The CDR3 spans 14 residues. V shed 5 bases and J shed 4 bases, with 17 bases lying between them. From germline, CDR1 is DFQATT and CDR2 SNEGSKA (reference sequence). The CDR3 loop reads CSAPADREGETQYF. CDR3 in DNA: TGCAGTGCTCCTGCGGACAGGGAGGGAGAGACCCAGTACTTC.

The chain employs TRBV28 and TRBJ1-2; D remains ambiguous. The ends were cut back, 5 bases at V and 5 bases at J, with 6 bases in the middle. Germline V gene sequence: CDR1 MDHEN, CDR2 SYDVKM. The CDR3 consists of 11 residues. Here the CDR3 DNA reads TGTGCCAGCAGTGCCCGATATGGCTACACCTTC. Translating it yields CASSARYGYTF.

This clonotype was counted ten times or more. J is TRBJ1-5 and V is TRBV7-9; no clear D gene. Germline CDR1 reads SEHNR; CDR2 reads FQNEAQ (reference sequence). The CDR3 covers 13 residues. Trimming took off 1 base at V and 6 bases at J, with 7 bases between the two ends. CDR3 sequence (DNA): TGTGCCAGCAGCTTAGTCTATGGTCAGCCCCAGCATTTT. It specifies CASSLVYGQPQHF.

The chain couples TRBV5-1 to TRBJ2-1, with 8 bases matching TRBD2. CDR1 is SGHRS, CDR2 YFSETQ, per germline. The CDR3 sequence is 16 residues long. Trimming cost V 3 bases and J 1 base; bases outside gene matches: 6. CDR3 protein: CASSWNSGVSYNEQFF. For the CDR3, the DNA is TGCGCCAGCAGCTGGAATAGCGGGGTGTCCTACAATGAGCAGTTCTTC.

This clonotype was counted only a few times. This chain joins TRBV18 and TRBJ2-7; 9 bases align to TRBD2. V lost 5 bases and J lost 2; bases outside the gene matches: 4. The CDR3 spans 14 residues. Germline V lookup: CDR1 KGHSH, CDR2 LQKENI. CDR3 sequence: CASSSTSGTYEQYF. In DNA form, the CDR3 reads TGTGCCAGCTCATCGACTAGCGGAACCTACGAGCAGTACTTC.

This clonotype was seen more than once but under ten times. The rearrangement joins TRBV5-1 to TRBJ2-3; TRBD2 aligns across 7 bases. The CDR3 contains 15 residues. Trimming removed 0 bases from V and 5 bases from J; junction bases left unmatched: 6. The V gene's germline CDR1 is SGHRS and CDR2 YFSETQ. The CDR3 sequence is CASSLVGTIQDTQYF. CDR3 nucleotide sequence: TGCGCCAGCAGCTTGGTAGGGACTATTCAAGATACGCAGTATTTT.

This clonotype has only a few counts. The chain recombines TRBV3-1 with TRBJ1-2, with D maybe TRBD1 (5 bases). V was clipped by 0 bases and J by 5 bases, with 16 bases between them. This CDR3 has 16 amino acids. Germline CDR1 LGHDT, CDR2 YNNKEL (reference sequence). The CDR3 DNA sequence: TGTGCCAGCAGCCAAGATCTGTTTGGCAGGGATTATGGCTACACCTTC. Translation: CASSQDLFGRDYGYTF. Full variable domain (outside the CDR3, taken from reference TRBV3-1 and TRBJ1-2): DTAVSQTPKYLVTQMGNDKSIKCEQNLGHDTMYWYKQDSKKFLKIMFSYNNKELIINETVPNRFSPKSPDKAHLNLHINSLELGDSAVYFCASSQDLFGRDYGYTFGSGTRLTVV.

The rearrangement uses TRBV5-1 and TRBJ2-1, with D uncertain. Germline-derived CDR1 and CDR2 are SGHRS and YFSETQ. V was shortened by 3 bases and J by 4 bases, with 8 bases between the two germline ends. The CDR3 is 13 amino acids. CDR3 residues: CASSSDGYNEQFF. CDR3 DNA: TGCGCCAGCAGCTCGGACGGATACAATGAGCAGTTCTTC. Full variable domain (rest looked up from reference TRBV5-1 and TRBJ2-1): KAGVTQTPRYLIKTRGQQVTLSCSPISGHRSVSWYQQTPGQGLQFLFEYFSETQRNKGNFPGRFSGRQFSNSRSEMNVSTLELGDSALYLCASSSDGYNEQFFGPGTRLTVL.

The chain has TRBV9 and TRBJ2-5; D not resolved. CDR1 is SGDLS and CDR2 is YYNGEE in the germline V gene. The CDR3 consists of 14 residues. Trimming cost V 0 bases and J 5 bases, with 11 bases left between them. The CDR3 DNA follows: TGTGCCAGCAGCGTAGACCCCATGCGGGAGACCCAGTACTTC. It encodes CASSVDPMRETQYF.

This rearrangement joins TRBV20-1 to TRBJ2-7; TRBD1 is a possible D gene (5 bases). Trimming took 7 bases from V and 3 from J, leaving 16 bases between them. The CDR3 covers 13 residues. Germline values: CDR1 DFQATT, CDR2 SNEGSKA (reference sequence). CDR3 protein: CSVTGEGDYEQYV. The CDR3 DNA reads as TGCAGTGTAACAGGAGAAGGCGACTACGAGCAGTACGTC.

The chain is built from TRBV6-1 and TRBJ2-2; 10 bases align to TRBD2. CDR3 length: 15 residues. With 3 bases clipped from V and 4 bases from J, the junction kept 2 bases outside the gene matches. Germline V lookup: CDR1 MNHNS, CDR2 SASEGT. The DNA of the CDR3 is TGTGCCAGCAGTGAGCTAGCGGGAGTCACCGGGGAGCTGTTTTTT. Its protein product is CASSELAGVTGELFF.

The V and J genes are TRBV20-1 and TRBJ2-5, with D uncertain. The ends were cut back, 5 bases at V and 2 bases at J, with 18 bases in the middle. The CDR3 loop spans 15 amino acids. Germline-derived CDR1 and CDR2 are DFQATT and SNEGSKA (reference sequence). CDR3 residues: CSASRIAGRQETQYF. The CDR3 DNA is TGCAGTGCTTCCCGAATAGCAGGCCGACAAGAGACCCAGTACTTC.

The CDR3 DNA is TGTGCCAGCAGTCGACAGGGTGGTGGCTACACCTTC. This encodes CASSRQGGGYTF. The V call is TRBV7-8, the J call TRBJ1-2; 7 nucleotides line up with TRBD1. Germline loops: CDR1 SGHVS, CDR2 FQNEAQ. There are 12 residues in the CDR3. V was clipped by 6 bases and J by 7 bases; unmatched bases: 5.

The chain is built from TRBV18 and TRBJ1-5; D gene ambiguous. This CDR3 has 15 residues. Germline V gene sequence: CDR1 KGHSH, CDR2 LQKENI. Trimming cost V 0 bases and J 2 bases, with 8 bases left between them. The CDR3 DNA is TGTGCCAGCTCACCACCGGGATCCCGCAATCAGCCCCAGCATTTT. Protein product: CASSPPGSRNQPQHF.

The chain joins TRBV12-3 or TRBV12-4 to TRBJ1-2; the match to TRBD1 covers 9 bases. V was pared by 4 bases and J by 5 bases, with 5 bases of the junction left unmatched. The CDR3 runs to 14 residues. The CDR3 DNA is TGTGCCAGCAGTTACCGGGACAGGGATTATGGCTACACCTTC. This gives the protein CASSYRDRDYGYTF.

J is TRBJ2-6 and V is TRBV5-1; D gene uncertain. The germline gives CDR1 SGHRS, CDR2 YFSETQ. This CDR3 is built from 14 residues. With 4 bases removed from V and 6 bases from J, the gap between germline ends came to 11 bases. CDR3 protein: CASSVTYMANVLTF. The CDR3 DNA is TGCGCCAGCAGCGTGACATATATGGCCAACGTCCTGACTTTC.

In its sample, this clonotype was seen many times. The chain combines TRBV20-1 with TRBJ2-1; no firm D call. Per germline, CDR1 DFQATT and CDR2 SNEGSKA (reference sequence). Trimming stripped 0 bases from V and 8 bases from J, with 5 bases between. This CDR3 spans 11 amino acids. The CDR3 nucleotides are TGCAGTGCTAGAGAAGATCATGAGCAGTTCTTC. This codes for CSAREDHEQFF.

J is TRBJ2-2 and V is TRBV27, with 8 bases fitting TRBD1. Unmatched junction bases numbered 9, after V lost 3 bases and J lost 6 bases. Per the germline V gene, CDR1 is MNHEY and CDR2 is SMNVEV (reference sequence). The CDR3 is 16 amino acids. The CDR3 DNA is TGTGCCAGCAGTTTGAGACGACAGGGGTGGTCCGGGGAGCTGTTTTTT. It translates to CASSLRRQGWSGELFF.

This clonotype was observed a handful of times. The chain has TRBV25-1 and TRBJ1-1; D might be TRBD1 (5 bases). Per the germline V gene, CDR1 is MGHDK and CDR2 is SYGVNS. The CDR3 totals 13 residues. The ends were cut back, 6 bases at V and 1 base at J, with 9 bases in the middle. CDR3 sequence: CASSQGWNTEAFF. As DNA, the CDR3 is TGTGCCAGCAGCCAGGGTTGGAACACTGAAGCTTTCTTT.

This clonotype showed up just a few times. The chain uses TRBV6-1 and TRBJ2-1; the D gene is possibly TRBD2 (6 bases). Trimming took 6 bases from V and 5 from J, leaving 11 bases between them. Germline loops: CDR1 MNHNS, CDR2 SASEGT. The CDR3 spans 13 residues. CDR3 sequence: CASSPGANNEQFF. The CDR3 DNA reads as TGTGCCAGCAGCCCGGGAGCTAACAATGAGCAGTTCTTC.

The V call is TRBV7-2, the J call TRBJ1-1; D is unclear. CDR3 size: 16 residues. CDR1 SGHTA and CDR2 FQGNSA come from the germline V gene. Between the trimmed V and J ends, which lost 0 bases and 1 base, there was a span of 12 bases. CDR3: CASSLAYALANTEAFF. In nucleotides, the CDR3 is TGTGCCAGCAGCTTAGCTTACGCCCTAGCGAACACTGAAGCTTTCTTT.

This sequence joins TRBV4-1 and TRBJ1-1; TRBD1 matches 8 bases. From germline, CDR1 is MGHRA and CDR2 YSYEKL. This CDR3 is 20 amino acids long. The J segment lost 7 bases and the V segment lost 0 bases, leaving 22 bases of the junction unmatched. The CDR3 here is CASSQDQTHGQGSTEVEAFF. In DNA, the CDR3 is TGCGCCAGCAGCCAAGATCAAACCCATGGACAGGGAAGTACCGAGGTTGAAGCTTTCTTT.

The table lists this clonotype with a few counts. J is TRBJ2-5 and V is TRBV14; TRBD2 might be the D (5 bases). Per germline, CDR1 SGHDN and CDR2 FVKESK. Trimming shortened V by 2 bases and J by 3 bases, and 25 bases separated the two germline ends. The length of the CDR3 is 19 residues. The CDR3 reads CASSQKRSRRGLREETQYF. The CDR3, as DNA: TGTGCCAGCAGCCAAAAGCGAAGCAGGAGAGGATTGAGGGAAGAGACCCAGTACTTC.

This clonotype was observed a handful of times. This chain joins TRBV10-3 and TRBJ2-7, with D maybe TRBD2 (6 bases). This CDR3 is built from 15 residues. CDR1 is ENHRY, CDR2 SYGVKD, per germline. Trimming left V 6 bases short and J 8 bases short, with 23 bases between. The CDR3 here is CAISPGEVLAIKQYF. The CDR3 region has the DNA TGTGCCATCAGCCCCGGGGAGGTACTAGCAATCAAGCAGTACTTC.

The V gene is TRBV5-1, the J gene TRBJ2-3, with 7 bases that match TRBD2. The V segment lost 4 bases and the J segment 5 bases; nucleotides outside the gene matches: 7. Germline CDR1 SGHRS, CDR2 YFSETQ. This CDR3 has 14 amino acids. CDR3 amino acids: CASSLGLEVDTQYF. The CDR3 nucleotides read TGCGCCAGCAGCCTCGGACTAGAGGTAGATACGCAGTATTTT.